This T cell receptor (beta chain) was identified during a study of blood T cell repertoires in COVID-19. About the research overall: Italy, Spain and the United States were the sources of the convalescent and acute COVID-19 samples. Sources were T cells, B-cell-depleted T cells, or PBMCs; the material itself was cDNA or gDNA.

There are 13 residues in the CDR3. Trimming left V 2 bases short and J 1 base short, with 4 bases between. Germline loops: CDR1 MNHNS, CDR2 SASEGT. Per the original data handling: Counts of nucleated cells, estimated from reference gene primer amplification, were obtained. Measured with immunoSEQ multiplex PCR; TCRdb has only the in-frame clones, and not every one. The DNA was the basis for D and trimming; V, J and clone size are from that table. The sample lists more than 200,000 clones; about 88% were seen once. As for this clone: This CDR3 is also generated by other DNA sequences in the sample.

The receptor was isolated from a man younger than 40 with active or convalescent COVID-19. V is TRBV6-1 and J is TRBJ2-3; no clear D. Material: peripheral blood. This CDR3 reads CASSESGTDTQYF. The DNA of the CDR3 is TGTGCCAGCAGTGAATCGGGCACAGATACGCAGTATTTT.